The clone carrying this T cell receptor beta chain occurred a few times. Its antigen is still unknown. This sample is drawn from a study of spatial heterogeneity in lung cancer. As for the study in general: Mean representation of each unique TCR and UMI combination in the raw reads exceeded 8.5 occurrences.

Stated time point: sample taken at primary tumor resection. TCRs were sequenced from unsorted whole RNA of tumor, nontumor lung or PBMC. Untreated early-stage non-small cell lung cancer patients, approximately 79 in total, were the donors. Study-level points and caveats: More often at tumor resection than at routine follow-up, ubiquitous expanded tumor TCRs were detected in the blood.

A unique molecular identifier was carried by every single TCR cDNA molecule. One entry per CDR3 protein, called by TCRdb with MiXCR from the 5' RACE reads. The sample has 30,000 to 45,000 distinct CDR3 sequences, 4% to 6% seen once. The sequenced sample was PBMCs, obtained at surgery. This receptor was obtained from a female donor with early-stage non-small cell lung cancer.

In DNA, the CDR3 is TGTGCCAGCAGCCAAGAGATCGAGGTGGATACGCAGTATTTT. Translated: CASSQEIEVDTQYF. The chain joins TRBV3-1 to TRBJ2-3; D is uncertain. The CDR3 length is 14 residues. Trimming left V 0 bases short and J 6 bases short, with 10 bases between. Germline V lookup: CDR1 LGHDT, CDR2 YNNKEL (reference sequence).